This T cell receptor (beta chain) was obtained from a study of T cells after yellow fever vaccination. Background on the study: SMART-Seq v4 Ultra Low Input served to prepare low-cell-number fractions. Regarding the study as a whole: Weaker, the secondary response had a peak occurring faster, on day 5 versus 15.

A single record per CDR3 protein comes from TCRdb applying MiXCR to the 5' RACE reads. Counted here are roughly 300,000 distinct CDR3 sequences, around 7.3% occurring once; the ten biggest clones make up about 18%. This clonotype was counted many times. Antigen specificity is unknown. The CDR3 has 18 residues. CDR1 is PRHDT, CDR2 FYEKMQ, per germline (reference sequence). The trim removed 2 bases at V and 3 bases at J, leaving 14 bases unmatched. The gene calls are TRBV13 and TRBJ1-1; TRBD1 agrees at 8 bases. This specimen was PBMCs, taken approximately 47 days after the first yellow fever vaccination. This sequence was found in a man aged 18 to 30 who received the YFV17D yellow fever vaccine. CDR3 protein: CASSLTLGTGEVYTEAFF. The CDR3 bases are TGTGCCAGCAGCTTAACTCTAGGGACAGGAGAGGTGTACACTGAAGCTTTCTTT.